A single sample gave rise to the 6 T cell receptor beta chains below, sequenced in a study of long-term antiretroviral therapy in people with HIV. At the survey level, the v3.0 immunoSEQ assay was run. TCRdb keeps only in-frame clones here, not all; method: immunoSEQ multiplex PCR. Of 25,000 to 30,000 clones detected, roughly 82% appear once; the ten largest clones hold around a tenth. Sequencing used unsorted PBMCs, obtained 0.8 years before starting antiretroviral therapy. Source of these receptors: a man aged 18 to 30 with HIV.

The gene calls are TRBV11-2 and TRBJ2-5; D is perhaps TRBD2 (7 bases). V shed 8 bases and J shed 5 bases, with 15 bases lying between them. The CDR3 is made up of 13 amino acids. Germline values: CDR1 SGHAT, CDR2 FQNNGV. CDR3 nucleotide sequence: TGTGCCAGCCGAGGGGGGGCCGAGGAGACCCAGTACTTC. This encodes CASRGGAEETQYF.

The rearrangement joins TRBV5-6 to TRBJ1-1; D may be TRBD1 (5 bases). Trimming took off 0 bases at V and 6 bases at J, with 12 bases between the two ends. The length of the CDR3 is 14 residues. Germline lookup yields CDR1 SGHDT and CDR2 YYEEEE. The CDR3 DNA follows: TGTGCCAGCAGCTTGGTTAGGGGACTCGCTGAAGCTTTCTTT. Residues: CASSLVRGLAEAFF.

The genes are TRBV28 and TRBJ1-1, with 9 bases that match TRBD1. This CDR3 has 17 residues. The J segment lost 6 bases and the V segment lost 5 bases, leaving 16 bases of the junction unmatched. Germline lookup yields CDR1 MDHEN and CDR2 SYDVKM. For the CDR3, the DNA is TGTGCCAGCAGTGTTACAGGGGGCGCATTGAGACGGGCTGAAGCTTTCTTT. Its translation is CASSVTGGALRRAEAFF.

The CDR3 coding sequence is TGTGCCAGCAGTTACTCGATTGGGTTAGCCAAAAACATTCAGTACTTC. Amino acids: CASSYSIGLAKNIQYF. This chain uses TRBV6-5 with TRBJ2-4; no firm D call. With 0 bases removed from V and 0 bases from J, the gap between germline ends came to 9 bases. This CDR3 contains 16 residues. Germline lookup yields CDR1 MNHEY and CDR2 SVGAGI.

This clone has a single count. The same CDR3 is also encoded by other DNA sequences in this sample. The chain combines TRBV27 with TRBJ2-1, with TRBD2 identical over 7 bases. The CDR3 sequence is 15 residues long. Per germline, CDR1 MNHEY and CDR2 SMNVEV (reference sequence). V gave up 3 bases and J gave up 1 base; unmatched junction bases: 3. CDR3 sequence reads: CASSFGAGSYNEQFF. The CDR3 coding sequence is TGTGCCAGCAGTTTCGGAGCGGGGTCCTACAATGAGCAGTTCTTC.

V gene TRBV2 combines with J gene TRBJ1-4, with 7 bases lining up with TRBD1. Trimming removed 7 bases from V and 12 bases from J; junction bases left unmatched: 8. The germline CDR1 and CDR2 sequences are SNHLY and FYNNEI. The CDR3 runs 12 residues. The DNA for the CDR3 is TGTGCCAGCATCCGGGAGGGGGCGGAACTGTTTTTT. Protein sequence: CASIREGAELFF.